Shown below are 11 T cell receptor beta chains from a single sample sequenced in a study of T-cell reconstitution after alpha-beta-depleted transplantation in children. Researchers prepared the TCRbeta library using unique molecular identifiers, the study reports. A single record per CDR3 protein comes from TCRdb applying MiXCR to the PCR reads. The repertoire holds 90,000 to 150,000 distinct CDR3 sequences, with 23% as singletons. Specimen: PBMCs, mostly from graft donor cells, collected 180 days after TCRalphabeta/CD19-depleted stem cell transplant. The receptors were gathered from a male patient aged 2 to 9 who had a stem cell transplant for chronic granulomatous disease, so the T cells may come from the graft donor.

The chain carries TRBV4-3 and TRBJ2-4; the D call may be TRBD1 or TRBD2 (5 bases each). Looked up from germline, CDR1 is LGHNA and CDR2 is YSLEER. V gave up 1 base and J gave up 0 bases, with 10 bases separating them. The CDR3 covers 16 residues. DNA for the CDR3: TGCGCCAGCAGCCAAGGGGACCCCGTAGCCAAAAACATTCAGTACTTC. Encoded protein: CASSQGDPVAKNIQYF.

The rearrangement joins TRBV7-2 to TRBJ1-1; 9 bases map to TRBD1. This CDR3 has 14 amino acids. The junction had 5 bases not matched to a gene; V was cut back by 9 bases and J by 0 bases. The germline V gene has CDR1 SGHTA and CDR2 FQGNSA. The CDR3 sequence is CASIRDRVNTEAFF. The CDR3 DNA follows: TGTGCCAGTATCCGGGACAGGGTGAACACTGAAGCTTTCTTT.

This chain links TRBV7-9 with TRBJ2-3, with 9 bases that match TRBD2. From germline, CDR1 is SEHNR and CDR2 FQNEAQ (reference sequence). CDR3 length: 14 residues. The trim removed 5 bases at V and 2 bases at J, leaving 2 bases unmatched. This CDR3 is CASSRTSDTDTQYF. In DNA, the CDR3 is TGTGCCAGCAGCCGGACTAGCGACACAGATACGCAGTATTTT.

This chain links TRBV7-9 with TRBJ2-7, with TRBD2 matching over 12 bases. Germline V gene sequence: CDR1 SEHNR, CDR2 FQNEAQ (reference sequence). The V segment lost 3 bases and the J segment 4 bases; nucleotides outside the gene matches: 7. CDR3 length: 16 amino acids. CDR3 DNA: TGTGCCAGCAGCTTTGGTCGACTAGCGGGAGTTTACGAGCAGTACTTC. This codes for CASSFGRLAGVYEQYF.

In this sample, this clonotype turned up many times. The chain uses TRBV9 and TRBJ2-1; 8 nucleotides agree with TRBD2. CDR3 size: 14 residues. V lost 0 bases and J lost 7; bases outside the gene matches: 3. Germline values: CDR1 SGDLS, CDR2 YYNGEE. The CDR3 coding sequence is TGTGCCAGCAGCGTAGCGGGGGGGCCTAATGAGCAGTTCTTC. Translated: CASSVAGGPNEQFF.

This clonotype has only a few counts. CDR3 sequence (DNA): TGCGCCAGCAGCCAAGATCATGGACTAGCGGGGGGCTATAGCTCCTACGAGCAGTACTTC. Translating gives CASSQDHGLAGGYSSYEQYF. This chain joins TRBV4-3 and TRBJ2-7; 14 nucleotides match TRBD2. Looked up from germline, CDR1 is LGHNA and CDR2 is YSLEER. This CDR3 has 20 amino acids. V dropped 0 bases and J dropped 0; count of bases not matched to a gene: 10.

The chain has TRBV5-1 and TRBJ2-1; D possibly corresponds to TRBD2 (7 bases). Per the germline V gene, CDR1 is SGHRS and CDR2 is YFSETQ. CDR3 length: 16 residues. V was trimmed by 0 bases and J by 6 bases, leaving 16 bases between them. The CDR3 is CASSLAGGGSANEQFF. The CDR3 DNA follows: TGCGCCAGCAGCTTGGCCGGGGGCGGGAGTGCCAATGAGCAGTTCTTC.

This clonotype was seen a few times. The rearrangement joins TRBV29-1 to TRBJ2-3; a possible D gene is TRBD2 (5 bases). Per the germline V gene, CDR1 is SQVTM and CDR2 is ANQGSEA. V lost 7 bases to trimming and J lost 3 bases, with 11 bases between them. The CDR3 length is 12 residues. DNA of the CDR3: TGCAGCGCGGGCCCGGGGACAGATACGCAGTATTTT. Translation: CSAGPGTDTQYF.

J is TRBJ2-3 and V is TRBV5-1; D gene uncertain. CDR1 is SGHRS and CDR2 is YFSETQ in the germline V gene. The CDR3 has 13 amino acids. With 2 bases removed from V and 5 bases from J, the gap between germline ends came to 9 bases. CDR3 region: CASSFSFGDTQYF. CDR3 coding DNA: TGCGCCAGCAGCTTTAGCTTCGGAGATACGCAGTATTTT. Combining the CDR3 with reference TRBV5-1 and TRBJ2-3 gives the whole variable domain KAGVTQTPRYLIKTRGQQVTLSCSPISGHRSVSWYQQTPGQGLQFLFEYFSETQRNKGNFPGRFSGRQFSNSRSEMNVSTLELGDSALYLCASSFSFGDTQYFGPGTRLTVL.

The J gene is TRBJ2-3, the V gene TRBV3-1, with 7 bases lining up with TRBD1. The CDR3 consists of 15 residues. After removal of 4 bases from V and 2 bases from J, the junction contained 6 bases not matched to a gene. Germline assignment: CDR1 LGHDT and CDR2 YNNKEL (reference sequence). The CDR3 loop reads CASSPRGTVTDTQYF. CDR3 coding DNA: TGTGCCAGCAGCCCCCGTGGGACAGTCACAGATACGCAGTATTTT.

This clonotype appeared many times. This rearrangement joins TRBV20-1 to TRBJ2-1, with 15 bases fitting TRBD2. The germline V gene has CDR1 DFQATT and CDR2 SNEGSKA (reference sequence). J was trimmed by 10 bases and V by 4 bases; bases with no gene match: 5. The CDR3 consists of 14 residues. CDR3 DNA sequence: TGCAGTGCTACGTGGACTAGCGGGGGGGACGAGCAGTTCTTC. It yields the protein CSATWTSGGDEQFF.